This T cell receptor (beta chain) was obtained from a study of CD8 T cells in Susac syndrome. There are 15 residues in the CDR3. Trimming left V 3 bases short and J 6 bases short, with 18 bases between. Germline V CDR1 and CDR2: SGHVS, FNYEAQ. Random hexamers primed reverse transcription of about 0.45 to 1 ug RNA. TCRdb redid the calling of the immunoSEQ multiplex PCR reads with MiXCR, one entry per CDR3 protein. The data contain over 150,000 distinct CDR3 sequences, over 90% of them seen just once; the ten biggest clones take up around 0.085%. Sequenced material: CD4+ T cells from PBMCs. This sequence was found in a human donor with multiple sclerosis. J is TRBJ2-7 and V is TRBV7-6; no firm D call. CDR3 nucleotides: TGTGCCAGCAGCTTGGCTGGACCCGGTGTCGGCGAGCAGTACTTC. This gives the protein CASSLAGPGVGEQYF.